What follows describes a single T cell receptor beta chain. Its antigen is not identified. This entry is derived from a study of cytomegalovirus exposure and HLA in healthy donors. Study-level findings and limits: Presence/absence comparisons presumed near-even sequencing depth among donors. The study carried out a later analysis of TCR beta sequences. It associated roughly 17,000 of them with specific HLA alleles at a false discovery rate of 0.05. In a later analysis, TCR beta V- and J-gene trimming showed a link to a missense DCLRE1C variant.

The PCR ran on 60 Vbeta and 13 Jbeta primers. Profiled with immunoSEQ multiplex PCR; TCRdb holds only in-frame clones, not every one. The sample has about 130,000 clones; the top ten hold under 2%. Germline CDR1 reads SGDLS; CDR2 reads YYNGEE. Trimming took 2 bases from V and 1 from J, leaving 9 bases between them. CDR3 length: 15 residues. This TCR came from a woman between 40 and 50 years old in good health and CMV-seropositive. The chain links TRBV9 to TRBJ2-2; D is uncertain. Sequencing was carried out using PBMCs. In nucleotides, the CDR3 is TGTGCCAGCAGCGTTAACCCGGGGAACACCGGGGAGCTGTTTTTT. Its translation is CASSVNPGNTGELFF.